The next 24 T cell receptor beta chains were all read from a single sample in a study of blood T cell repertoires in COVID-19. Using immunoSEQ multiplex PCR, the repertoire was profiled, and TCRdb retains in-frame clones only, with some absent. The sample lists approximately 150,000 clones, 80% occurring once. What was sequenced was peripheral blood. These receptors originate from a man aged 70-80 years who had recovered from COVID-19.

The rearrangement joins TRBV18 to TRBJ2-1; D remains unclear. Trimming shortened V by 1 base and J by 8 bases, and 9 bases separated the two germline ends. Germline CDR1 and CDR2: KGHSH and LQKENI. CDR3 length equals 13 residues. CDR3 loop: CASSPLVEDEQFF. Written as DNA, the CDR3 is TGTGCCAGCTCACCACTGGTCGAGGATGAGCAGTTCTTC.

The chain has TRBV2 and TRBJ2-3, with D perhaps matching TRBD2 (6 bases). The CDR3 is made up of 14 amino acids. Germline lookup yields CDR1 SNHLY and CDR2 FYNNEI. V gave up 2 bases and J gave up 4 bases, with 10 bases separating them. The CDR3 is CASSERRDSDTQYF. The CDR3 nucleotides are TGTGCCAGCAGTGAAAGACGGGACTCAGATACGCAGTATTTT.

This clone was picked up one time. The chain uses TRBV7-9 and TRBJ1-1, with 8 nucleotides matching TRBD1. The germline gives CDR1 SEHNR, CDR2 FQNEAQ (reference sequence). The CDR3 runs 16 residues. With V trimmed by 4 bases and J by 4 bases, 11 bases remained unmatched. For the CDR3, the DNA is TGTGCCAGCAGCTCGACAGGGGAAGCCATCCTCACTGAAGCTTTCTTT. It is translated as CASSSTGEAILTEAFF. The whole variable domain, filled in from reference TRBV7-9 and TRBJ1-1, reads DTGVSQNPRHKITKRGQNVTFRCDPISEHNRLYWYRQTLGQGPEFLTYFQNEAQLEKSRLLSDRFSAERPKGSFSTLEIQRTEQGDSAMYLCASSSTGEAILTEAFFGQGTRLTVV.

The rearrangement uses TRBV12-3 or TRBV12-4 and TRBJ2-1; D gene uncertain. This CDR3 comprises 12 residues. V was pared by 6 bases and J by 4 bases, with 7 bases between. As DNA, the CDR3 is TGTGCCAGCAGCCCTTTTTACAATGAGCAGTTCTTC. This translates into CASSPFYNEQFF.

This chain connects TRBV11-2 to TRBJ2-7, with D unclear. CDR1 is SGHAT and CDR2 is FQNNGV in the germline V gene. The CDR3 sequence is 16 residues long. V gave up 1 base and J gave up 2 bases, with 15 bases separating them. CDR3 sequence: CASSLGGVLGTYEQYF. CDR3 nucleotide sequence: TGTGCCAGCAGCTTAGGAGGAGTCCTAGGAACCTACGAGCAGTACTTC.

The chain links TRBV6-2 or TRBV6-3 to TRBJ2-7; tentative D call: TRBD1 (6 bases). The V gene lost 6 bases and the J gene lost 6 bases, with 9 bases spanning the gap. The germline CDR1 and CDR2 sequences are MNHEY and SVGEGT. CDR3 length: 11 residues. The CDR3 loop reads CASSDRPEQYF. CDR3 nucleotide sequence: TGTGCCAGCAGCGACAGGCCCGAGCAGTACTTC.

This chain uses TRBV7-3 with TRBJ2-7; 10 bases match TRBD2. The ends lost 0 bases at V and 6 bases at J; junction bases unmatched: 8. Germline CDR1 is SGHTA and CDR2 is FQGTGA. CDR3 length equals 16 residues. The CDR3 loop is CASSLTPLAGGGEQYF. As DNA, the CDR3 is TGTGCCAGCAGCTTAACCCCCTTAGCGGGAGGCGGCGAGCAGTACTTC. The full variable domain, with the rest looked up from reference TRBV7-3 and TRBJ2-7, is GAGVSQTPSNKVTEKGKYVELRCDPISGHTALYWYRQSLGQGPEFLIYFQGTGAADDSGLPNDRFFAVRPEGSVSTLKIQRTERGDSAVYLCASSLTPLAGGGEQYFGPGTRLTVT.

The chain employs TRBV6-1 and TRBJ2-7, with 9 nucleotides matching TRBD2. The CDR3 is 14 amino acids. Unmatched junction bases numbered 1, after V lost 1 base and J lost 3 bases. The germline gives CDR1 MNHNS, CDR2 SASEGT. CDR3 DNA sequence: TGTGCCAGCAGTGAAGGCGGGAGGGGCTACGAGCAGTACTTC. This codes for CASSEGGRGYEQYF.

The rearrangement joins TRBV7-6 to TRBJ2-7; 9 bases match TRBD2. V trimming: 1 base; J trimming: 3 bases; junction bases outside the gene matches: 4. Germline lookup yields CDR1 SGHVS and CDR2 FNYEAQ. CDR3 length: 15 residues. CDR3: CASSLEPSGVYEQYF. CDR3 bases: TGTGCCAGCAGCTTAGAGCCTAGCGGGGTCTACGAGCAGTACTTC.

The J gene is TRBJ1-1, the V gene TRBV2; maybe TRBD1 (5 bases). The CDR3 totals 12 residues. Per the germline V gene, CDR1 is SNHLY and CDR2 is FYNNEI. The V gene lost 3 bases and the J gene lost 7 bases, with 9 bases spanning the gap. The CDR3: CASSETDVEAFF. CDR3 sequence (DNA): TGTGCCAGCAGTGAGACAGATGTTGAAGCTTTCTTT.

With respect to this clone: One junction end does not reproduce the germline sequence, and a read error may be involved. This rearrangement joins TRBV7-2 to TRBJ2-1, with unresolved D. CDR1 is SGHTA and CDR2 is FQGNSA in the germline V gene. This CDR3 is 13 amino acids long. The CDR3 DNA reads as TGTGCCAGCAGCTTCTTTAGCTACCATGAGCAGTTCTTC. It specifies CASSFFSYHEQFF.

This chain uses TRBV5-5 with TRBJ2-5; TRBD1 matches 10 bases. Germline V CDR1 and CDR2: SGHKS, YYEKEE (reference sequence). The CDR3 sequence is 14 residues long. V gave up 2 bases and J gave up 4 bases; unmatched junction bases: 2. CDR3 amino acids: CASSFDRGRETQYF. The CDR3 bases are TGTGCCAGCAGCTTCGACAGGGGGCGAGAGACCCAGTACTTC.

V and J are TRBV6-6 and TRBJ1-4; 7 bases map to TRBD1. The CDR3 has 13 amino acids. The germline gives CDR1 MNHNY, CDR2 SVGAGI (reference sequence). Trimming removed 7 bases from V and 8 bases from J; junction bases left unmatched: 7. CDR3 sequence reads: CASKEGAREKLFF. The CDR3 DNA is TGTGCCAGCAAGGAGGGGGCGCGAGAAAAACTGTTTTTT.

V gene TRBV15 combines with J gene TRBJ2-5; TRBD2 matches 7 bases. There are 16 residues in the CDR3. The V gene's germline CDR1 is LNHNV and CDR2 YYDKDF (reference sequence). The V gene end was trimmed by 3 bases and the J gene end by 1 base; junction bases not matched to a gene: 8. The CDR3 coding sequence is TGTGCCACCAGCAGTGCCCCGGGACTACTCCAAGAGACCCAGTACTTC. As protein: CATSSAPGLLQETQYF.

This chain uses TRBV2 with TRBJ2-5; D is unresolved. The CDR3 covers 15 residues. Germline CDR1 SNHLY, CDR2 FYNNEI. Trimming left V 6 bases short and J 0 bases short, with 14 bases between. The CDR3 sequence: CASSQVRGYQETQYF. CDR3 DNA: TGTGCCAGCAGCCAAGTTCGCGGTTACCAAGAGACCCAGTACTTC.

The chain couples TRBV3-1 (or the pseudogene TRBV3-2) to TRBJ2-7; TRBD2 matches 7 bases. The J segment lost 3 bases and the V segment lost 6 bases, leaving 5 bases of the junction unmatched. This CDR3 spans 13 amino acids. Per the germline V gene, CDR1 is LGHDT and CDR2 is YNNKEL (reference sequence). The CDR3 is CASRQSGVYEQYF. In DNA, the CDR3 is TGTGCCAGCAGACAAAGCGGGGTCTACGAGCAGTACTTC.

The chain uses TRBV27 and TRBJ2-7; D is perhaps TRBD2 (5 bases). There are 14 residues in the CDR3. The germline gives CDR1 MNHEY, CDR2 SMNVEV (reference sequence). Trimming shortened V by 2 bases and J by 5 bases, and 13 bases separated the two germline ends. DNA of the CDR3: TGTGCCAGCAGTTTAAGCGGACCGAGCCACGAGCAGTACTTC. Its translation is CASSLSGPSHEQYF.

The chain has TRBV12-3 or TRBV12-4 and TRBJ2-5; 7 positions match TRBD2. The ends lost 7 bases at V and 4 bases at J; junction bases unmatched: 6. The CDR3 is 13 amino acids. The DNA for the CDR3 is TGTGCCAGCACCCTTGGGACTACAGAGACCCAGTACTTC. It yields the protein CASTLGTTETQYF.

The chain couples TRBV5-8 to TRBJ2-1, with 8 bases lining up with TRBD2. Trimming at V came to 0 bases and at J to 0 bases, leaving 5 bases not matched to a gene. Germline V gene sequence: CDR1 SGHTS, CDR2 YDEGEE. The CDR3 length is 17 residues. CDR3 region: CASSLDPSGRSYNEQFF. Written as DNA, the CDR3 is TGTGCCAGCAGCTTGGACCCTAGCGGGCGCTCCTACAATGAGCAGTTCTTC.

This chain joins TRBV5-1 and TRBJ2-7; 13 positions agree with TRBD2. From germline, CDR1 is SGHRS and CDR2 YFSETQ. The CDR3 is 14 amino acids. With 4 bases clipped from V and 3 bases from J, the junction kept 1 base outside the gene matches. The CDR3 region is CASSRTSGSYEQYF. CDR3 nucleotides: TGCGCCAGCAGCAGGACTAGCGGGAGCTACGAGCAGTACTTC.

The chain joins TRBV19 to TRBJ2-7; 9 nucleotides line up with TRBD1. CDR1 is LNHDA, CDR2 SQIVND, per germline (reference sequence). The CDR3 consists of 15 residues. J gave up 1 base and V 3 bases, and 4 bases lay outside the gene matches. The CDR3 loop reads CASSIGTGPSYEQYF. The CDR3 DNA sequence: TGTGCCAGTAGTATCGGGACAGGGCCATCCTACGAGCAGTACTTC.

A remark on this clone: The sample has other DNA sequences that encode this CDR3 too. This rearrangement joins TRBV12-3 or TRBV12-4 to TRBJ2-5, with 8 bases lining up with TRBD1. There are 12 residues in the CDR3. V dropped 5 bases and J dropped 4; count of bases not matched to a gene: 0. CDR3 in DNA: TGTGCCAGCAGTACAGGGGGAGAGACCCAGTACTTC. This gives the protein CASSTGGETQYF.

The count of this clone is one. A junction end diverges from the germline sequence, so it may reflect a read error. The rearrangement joins TRBV20-1 to TRBJ1-4; D remains ambiguous. Germline values: CDR1 DFQATT, CDR2 SNEGSKA (reference sequence). The CDR3 extends over 11 amino acids. The DNA for the CDR3 is TGCAGTGCTAGAGCTAAAGAAAAACTGTTTTTT. Amino acids: CSARAKEKLFF.

The table lists this clone with a count of one. The chain couples TRBV6-4 to TRBJ2-7; D may be TRBD2 (5 bases). Trimming stripped 5 bases from V and 2 bases from J, with 10 bases between. CDR3 length equals 13 residues. Germline CDR1 MRHNA, CDR2 SNTAGT. The CDR3 coding sequence is TGTGCCAGCAGTCCGGGAAGGGCCTACGAGCAGTACTTC. Residues: CASSPGRAYEQYF.